The next 32 T cell receptor beta chains were all read from a single sample in a study of shared clonotypes between healthy human individuals. Sequencing was performed with immunoSEQ multiplex PCR; in TCRdb, only in-frame clones are kept and a portion is missing. The table shows some 1 million clones, with 65% to 80% occurring only once. Input material: memory CD4+ T cells sorted from blood. The subset denotes: CD45RA-negative fraction. The receptors shown here come from a man aged 18 to 35 in good health.

This clone was observed a handful of times. The V and J genes are TRBV4-3 and TRBJ2-3; 8 bases are shared with TRBD2. Germline V CDR1 and CDR2: LGHNA, YSLEER. The J segment lost 3 bases and the V segment lost 3 bases, leaving 8 bases of the junction unmatched. This CDR3 contains 16 residues. The CDR3 protein is CASSHGERERTDTQYF. In DNA, the CDR3 is TGCGCCAGCAGCCACGGAGAGCGGGAGAGAACAGATACGCAGTATTTT.

As for this clone: A much larger clone differs by one base, so this may be a read error. Other DNA sequences in this sample translate to the same CDR3. The chain couples TRBV14 to TRBJ1-5; D not certain. Trimming shortened V by 4 bases and J by 1 base, and 5 bases separated the two germline ends. CDR1 is SGHDN and CDR2 is FVKESK in the germline V gene. This CDR3 is built from 13 residues. The CDR3 region has the DNA TGTGCCAGCAGCCCGGACAGCAATCAGCCCCAGCATTTT. This encodes CASSPDSNQPQHF.

The chain employs TRBV6-1 and TRBJ1-5; D possibly corresponds to TRBD1 (5 bases). V was clipped by 6 bases and J by 4 bases, with 13 bases between them. This CDR3 comprises 14 residues. Germline V gene sequence: CDR1 MNHNS, CDR2 SASEGT. The CDR3 nucleotides are TGTGCCAGCAGACATGCGGGGGGAAATCAGCCCCAGCATTTT. The encoded protein is CASRHAGGNQPQHF.

The rearrangement joins TRBV19 to TRBJ2-2; D is unresolved. The CDR3 contains 12 residues. Trimming took off 6 bases at V and 3 bases at J, with 5 bases between the two ends. The germline V gene encodes CDR1 LNHDA and CDR2 SQIVND (reference sequence). The CDR3 nucleotides read TGTGCCAGTAGGCAGCACACCGGGGAGCTGTTTTTT. Amino acids: CASRQHTGELFF.

The sample holds one count of this clone. This may come from a read error, since a much larger clone is one base off. The chain has TRBV7-8 and TRBJ1-2, with D uncertain. The CDR3 has 16 amino acids. The V gene lost 8 bases and the J gene lost 0 bases, with 19 bases spanning the gap. Per germline, CDR1 SGHVS and CDR2 FQNEAQ. CDR3 protein: CASGSTAVVANYGYTF. In DNA form, the CDR3 reads TGTGCCAGCGGCTCAACAGCCGTCGTAGCTAACTATGGCTACACCTTC.

The rearrangement links TRBV30 to TRBJ1-2; D is uncertain. Germline loops: CDR1 GTSNPN, CDR2 SVGIG (reference sequence). CDR3 length: 14 residues. Trimming stripped 4 bases from V and 1 base from J, with 13 bases between. CDR3 sequence: CAWTFGRINYGYTF. CDR3 bases: TGTGCCTGGACCTTCGGGAGGATTAACTATGGCTACACCTTC.

This clone was recorded a few times. This rearrangement joins TRBV5-1 to TRBJ2-7, with 7 bases that match TRBD2. V shed 7 bases and J 4 bases; nucleotides not matched to a gene: 2. This CDR3 contains 11 residues. In germline, CDR1 is SGHRS, CDR2 YFSETQ. The CDR3 DNA is TGCGCCAGCCGGGGGGAGTACGAGCAGTACTTC. Translated, it gives CASRGEYEQYF. The full variable domain, in which reference TRBV5-1 and TRBJ2-7 provide the parts outside the CDR3, is KAGVTQTPRYLIKTRGQQVTLSCSPISGHRSVSWYQQTPGQGLQFLFEYFSETQRNKGNFPGRFSGRQFSNSRSEMNVSTLELGDSALYLCASRGEYEQYFGPGTRLTVT.

The chain couples TRBV11-3 to TRBJ2-3; TRBD2 matches at 13 bases. The V gene end was trimmed by 4 bases and the J gene end by 4 bases; junction bases not matched to a gene: 11. Per the germline V gene, CDR1 is SGHNT and CDR2 is YENEEA. This CDR3 region has 18 residues. The CDR3 DNA reads TGTGCCAGCAGCTACACAAGGACTAGCGGGAGTAGGGCAGATACGCAGTATTTT. This gives the protein CASSYTRTSGSRADTQYF. Complete variable domain (other parts from reference TRBV11-3 and TRBJ2-3): EAGVVQSPRYKIIEKKQPVAFWCNPISGHNTLYWYLQNLGQGPELLIRYENEEAVDDSQLPKDRFSAERLKGVDSTLKIQPAELGDSAVYLCASSYTRTSGSRADTQYFGPGTRLTVL.

The rearrangement links TRBV5-6 to TRBJ2-2; 12 bases align to TRBD2. CDR1 SGHDT and CDR2 YYEEEE come from the germline V gene. V lost 4 bases and J lost 5; bases outside the gene matches: 6. CDR3 size: 16 residues. CDR3 in DNA: TGTGCCAGCAGCGCCGCCGGGACTAGCGGGACCGGGGAGCTGTTTTTT. It encodes CASSAAGTSGTGELFF.

This clone has a handful of counts. V gene TRBV27 combines with J gene TRBJ1-4; tentatively, D is TRBD1 (5 bases). This CDR3 comprises 15 residues. Germline lookup yields CDR1 MNHEY and CDR2 SMNVEV (reference sequence). V gave up 2 bases and J gave up 4 bases, with 11 bases separating them. This CDR3 reads CASSLTRGLNEKLFF. CDR3 sequence (DNA): TGTGCCAGCAGTTTAACCCGGGGCCTTAATGAAAAACTGTTTTTT.

The V gene is TRBV29-1, the J gene TRBJ1-3; 8 bases map to TRBD1. The V and J ends lost 5 bases and 0 bases, in that order; junction bases with no gene match: 6. CDR3 length: 15 amino acids. Germline V CDR1 and CDR2: SQVTM, ANQGSEA. CDR3 sequence reads: CSVLQGANSGNTIYF. The CDR3 nucleotides read TGCAGCGTTCTTCAGGGGGCGAACTCTGGAAACACCATATATTTT.

The V call is TRBV18, the J call TRBJ2-3; TRBD1 might be the D (5 bases). The CDR3 sequence is 20 residues long. Germline CDR1 reads KGHSH; CDR2 reads LQKENI. V lost 2 bases to trimming and J lost 0 bases, with 24 bases between them. CDR3 coding DNA: TGTGCCAGCTCACCATCTCAGGGTCAGAATGCTGTCTTTAGCACAGATACGCAGTATTTT. Translated: CASSPSQGQNAVFSTDTQYF.

This clone has a count of ten or more. The chain employs TRBV19 and TRBJ1-5; D remains ambiguous. Trimming pared 0 bases from V and 2 bases from J, leaving 11 bases between. Per germline, CDR1 LNHDA and CDR2 SQIVND (reference sequence). The CDR3 has 16 amino acids. CDR3 amino acids: CASSIDGPRGNQPQHF. CDR3 bases: TGTGCCAGTAGTATAGACGGGCCCCGAGGCAATCAGCCCCAGCATTTT. Full variable domain (missing parts from reference TRBV19 and TRBJ1-5): DGGITQSPKYLFRKEGQNVTLSCEQNLNHDAMYWYRQDPGQGLRLIYYSQIVNDFQKGDIAEGYSVSREKKESFPLTVTSAQKNPTAFYLCASSIDGPRGNQPQHFGDGTRLSIL.

The sample holds one count of this clone. The chain combines TRBV25-1 with TRBJ1-2; TRBD1 is a possible D gene (6 bases). This CDR3 is 15 amino acids long. Germline CDR1 MGHDK, CDR2 SYGVNS. Trimming shortened V by 3 bases and J by 7 bases, and 18 bases separated the two germline ends. The CDR3 DNA follows: TGTGCCAGCAGTGACGTATCAGGGGATCAACGTGGCTACACCTTC. It specifies CASSDVSGDQRGYTF.

V and J are TRBV30 and TRBJ2-4; either TRBD1 or TRBD2 may supply D (6 bases each). Germline-derived CDR1 and CDR2 are GTSNPN and SVGIG (reference sequence). V was trimmed by 8 bases and J by 6 bases, leaving 14 bases between them. CDR3 size: 12 residues. CDR3 loop: CAAVGGSNIQYF. CDR3 DNA sequence: TGTGCCGCTGTGGGGGGCTCAAACATTCAGTACTTC. Supplemented by reference TRBV30 and TRBJ2-4, the full variable domain reads SQTIHQWPATLVQPVGSPLSLECTVEGTSNPNLYWYRQAAGRGLQLLFYSVGIGQISSEVPQNLSASRPQDRQFILSSKKLLLSDSGFYLCAAVGGSNIQYFGAGTRLSVL.

This chain's CDR3 is CAWSRDRGFGSNQPQHF. The CDR3 region has the DNA TGTGCCTGGAGTAGGGACAGGGGGTTCGGGTCGAATCAGCCCCAGCATTTT. V is TRBV30 and J is TRBJ1-5; TRBD1 matches at 11 bases. Germline CDR1 and CDR2: GTSNPN and SVGIG (reference sequence). There are 17 residues in the CDR3. Unmatched junction bases numbered 10, after V lost 2 bases and J lost 4 bases.

This rearrangement joins TRBV2 to TRBJ1-2; 7 bases line up with TRBD1. The CDR3 loop spans 14 amino acids. Unmatched junction bases numbered 9, after V lost 4 bases and J lost 7 bases. CDR1 and CDR2 from the germline V gene are SNHLY and FYNNEI. The CDR3 DNA reads as TGTGCCAGCAGTGCCCAGGGGGAGGGGAGTGGCTACACCTTC. Protein: CASSAQGEGSGYTF.

CDR3 sequence: CASSLSNRPYSNQPQHF. In DNA form, the CDR3 reads TGTGCCAGCAGTTTATCGAACCGCCCTTATAGCAATCAGCCCCAGCATTTT. This sequence joins TRBV27 and TRBJ1-5; D gene ambiguous. Germline loops: CDR1 MNHEY, CDR2 SMNVEV (reference sequence). CDR3 length: 17 amino acids. V lost 0 bases and J 0 bases, leaving 12 bases between the germline ends.

This rearrangement joins TRBV28 to TRBJ1-2, with unresolved D. This CDR3 spans 12 amino acids. Trimming took off 0 bases at V and 3 bases at J, with 2 bases between the two ends. CDR1 MDHEN and CDR2 SYDVKM come from the germline V gene. The CDR3 here is CASSLWDYGYTF. In DNA form, the CDR3 reads TGTGCCAGCAGTTTATGGGACTATGGCTACACCTTC.

The chain carries TRBV19 and TRBJ1-5; maybe TRBD1 (6 bases). Germline V lookup: CDR1 LNHDA, CDR2 SQIVND (reference sequence). V lost 0 bases, J lost 6 bases, and 12 bases lay in between. There are 15 residues in the CDR3. The CDR3 here is CASSIEGAGGQPQHF. The CDR3 coding sequence is TGTGCCAGTAGTATAGAGGGGGCGGGCGGTCAGCCCCAGCATTTT. Based on the CDR3 plus reference TRBV19 and TRBJ1-5, the full variable domain is DGGITQSPKYLFRKEGQNVTLSCEQNLNHDAMYWYRQDPGQGLRLIYYSQIVNDFQKGDIAEGYSVSREKKESFPLTVTSAQKNPTAFYLCASSIEGAGGQPQHFGDGTRLSIL.

This clone has only one observation. The rearrangement links TRBV14 to TRBJ2-7; D is ambiguous. This CDR3 spans 14 amino acids. Trimming pared 4 bases from V and 0 bases from J, leaving 10 bases between. Germline assignment: CDR1 SGHDN and CDR2 FVKESK. This chain's CDR3 is CASSPRPSSYEQYF. The CDR3 coding sequence is TGTGCCAGCAGCCCGCGGCCCAGCTCCTACGAGCAGTACTTC.

The J gene is TRBJ1-5, the V gene TRBV21-1; TRBD1, the D gene given by the table, was not confirmed from the DNA. TRBV21-1 is designated a pseudogene. The CDR3 length is 14 residues. The CDR3 nucleotides read TGTGCCAGCAGCAAAGGGGCCATGAATCAGCCCCAGCATTTT. Protein sequence: CASSKGAMNQPQHF.

This sequence joins TRBV28 and TRBJ1-2; D is unresolved. Trimming took 2 bases from V and 2 from J, leaving 9 bases between them. CDR1 is MDHEN, CDR2 SYDVKM, per germline. The CDR3 length is 14 residues. CDR3 region: CASSLTAANYGYTF. The CDR3 coding sequence is TGTGCCAGCAGTTTAACAGCCGCAAACTATGGCTACACCTTC.

This chain joins TRBV18 and TRBJ2-7; D gene unclear. Germline V gene sequence: CDR1 KGHSH, CDR2 LQKENI. This CDR3 is 12 amino acids long. The V end lost 5 bases, the J end lost 3 bases, and 8 bases lay between the germline ends. The CDR3 bases are TGTGCCAGCTCAGCCGGCTACTACGAGCAGTACTTC. Protein sequence: CASSAGYYEQYF.

This clone qualifies as medium-sized. This specimen includes other DNA sequences encoding the same CDR3. The CDR3 sequence: CASSLVGTYEQYF. The CDR3 coding sequence is TGCGCCAGCAGCTTGGTCGGGACCTACGAGCAGTACTTC. The chain joins TRBV5-1 to TRBJ2-7, with D perhaps TRBD2 (5 bases). Per the germline V gene, CDR1 is SGHRS and CDR2 is YFSETQ. The CDR3 contains 13 residues. V was shortened by 0 bases and J by 2 bases, with 6 bases between the two germline ends. Looking up the rest from reference TRBV5-1 and TRBJ2-7 gives the full variable domain: KAGVTQTPRYLIKTRGQQVTLSCSPISGHRSVSWYQQTPGQGLQFLFEYFSETQRNKGNFPGRFSGRQFSNSRSEMNVSTLELGDSALYLCASSLVGTYEQYFGPGTRLTVT.

This clone was observed a single time. J is TRBJ2-5 and V is TRBV6-6, with a possible D match to TRBD1 (6 bases). This CDR3 is built from 13 residues. CDR1 is MNHNY and CDR2 is SVGAGI in the germline V gene (reference sequence). Trimming pared 5 bases from V and 5 bases from J, leaving 12 bases between. The CDR3 protein is CASSPRDKETQYF. CDR3 in DNA: TGTGCCAGCAGTCCCAGGGACAAGGAGACCCAGTACTTC.

In its sample, this clone was seen once. The chain combines TRBV2 with TRBJ1-6; D is unclear. CDR1 and CDR2 (germline): SNHLY, FYNNEI. The length of the CDR3 is 14 residues. V was trimmed by 7 bases and J by 4 bases, leaving 11 bases between them. In DNA, the CDR3 is TGTGCCAGCATGGGTAGCAAGTATAATTCACCCCTCCACTTT. It codes for CASMGSKYNSPLHF.

The V call is TRBV28, the J call TRBJ2-4; D may be TRBD1 (6 bases). Germline CDR1 reads MDHEN; CDR2 reads SYDVKM. This CDR3 region has 15 residues. The germline V and J ends were trimmed by 4 bases and 1 base, with 11 bases remaining between them. This CDR3 is CASSSSTGAKNIQYF. The CDR3, as DNA: TGTGCCAGCAGTTCGTCCACAGGGGCCAAAAACATTCAGTACTTC. Full variable domain (remainder filled in from reference TRBV28 and TRBJ2-4): DVKVTQSSRYLVKRTGEKVFLECVQDMDHENMFWYRQDPGLGLRLIYFSYDVKMKEKGDIPEGYSVSREKKERFSLILESASTNQTSMYLCASSSSTGAKNIQYFGAGTRLSVL.

This rearrangement joins TRBV27 to TRBJ2-7, with TRBD1 identical over 10 bases. Germline V gene sequence: CDR1 MNHEY, CDR2 SMNVEV (reference sequence). CDR3 size: 14 residues. The junction had 3 bases not matched to a gene; V was cut back by 6 bases and J by 1 base. The CDR3 nucleotides read TGTGCCAGCAGACGGACAGGGGGGTCCTACGAGCAGTACTTC. Its translation: CASRRTGGSYEQYF.

Only a few counts were recorded for this clone. The same CDR3 can be traced to other DNA sequences in this sample. The V call is TRBV2, the J call TRBJ2-7; 8 positions match TRBD1. The CDR3 is 13 amino acids. V trimming: 7 bases; J trimming: 3 bases; junction bases outside the gene matches: 5. Germline CDR1 is SNHLY and CDR2 is FYNNEI. The CDR3 here is CASIPDRGYEQYF. CDR3 in DNA: TGTGCCAGCATTCCCGACAGGGGCTACGAGCAGTACTTC.

The chain combines TRBV5-4 with TRBJ2-1; D gene ambiguous. The CDR3 length is 15 residues. CDR1 is SGHNT and CDR2 is YYREEE in the germline V gene (reference sequence). The V gene lost 4 bases and the J gene lost 0 bases, with 11 bases spanning the gap. The CDR3 protein is CASSLNPYSYNEQFF. CDR3 sequence (DNA): TGTGCCAGCAGCCTCAACCCTTACTCCTACAATGAGCAGTTCTTC.

J is TRBJ2-5 and V is TRBV5-6; 9 bases line up with TRBD1. This CDR3 comprises 14 residues. Germline CDR1 and CDR2: SGHDT and YYEEEE. V lost 4 bases, J lost 5 bases, and 6 bases stayed unmatched. The CDR3 DNA follows: TGTGCCAGCAGCCCTGACAGGGGGAAGGAGACCCAGTACTTC. It specifies CASSPDRGKETQYF.